The T cell receptor (beta chain) under discussion was sequenced for a study of Ad26.COV2.S vaccination and SARS-CoV-2 variants. Documented treatment: some 19 received Ad26.COV2.S at low or high dose, single or two shots; about 5 received placebo; per-sample allocation not given. Specimen acquisition occurred on day 63 following the initial vaccine or placebo injection. The CDR3 covers 16 residues. The V gene lost 4 bases and the J gene lost 0 bases, with 12 bases spanning the gap. The germline V gene encodes CDR1 ENHRY and CDR2 SYGVKD. The data were produced by immunoSEQ multiplex PCR, yet TCRdb's version contains in-frame clones alone and is incomplete. The sample includes a few hundred thousand clones, approximately 90% of them seen just once.

This chain links TRBV10-3 with TRBJ2-2, with D tentatively TRBD1 (6 bases). The sequence was obtained from a person between 18 and 59 years old who received the Ad26.COV2.S COVID-19 vaccine or a placebo. The sequencing here drew on peripheral blood, taken in a trial of Ad26.COV2.S vaccine versus placebo. This CDR3 is CAISGWTDTNTGELFF. CDR3 sequence (DNA): TGTGCCATCAGTGGATGGACAGATACGAACACCGGGGAGCTGTTTTTT.